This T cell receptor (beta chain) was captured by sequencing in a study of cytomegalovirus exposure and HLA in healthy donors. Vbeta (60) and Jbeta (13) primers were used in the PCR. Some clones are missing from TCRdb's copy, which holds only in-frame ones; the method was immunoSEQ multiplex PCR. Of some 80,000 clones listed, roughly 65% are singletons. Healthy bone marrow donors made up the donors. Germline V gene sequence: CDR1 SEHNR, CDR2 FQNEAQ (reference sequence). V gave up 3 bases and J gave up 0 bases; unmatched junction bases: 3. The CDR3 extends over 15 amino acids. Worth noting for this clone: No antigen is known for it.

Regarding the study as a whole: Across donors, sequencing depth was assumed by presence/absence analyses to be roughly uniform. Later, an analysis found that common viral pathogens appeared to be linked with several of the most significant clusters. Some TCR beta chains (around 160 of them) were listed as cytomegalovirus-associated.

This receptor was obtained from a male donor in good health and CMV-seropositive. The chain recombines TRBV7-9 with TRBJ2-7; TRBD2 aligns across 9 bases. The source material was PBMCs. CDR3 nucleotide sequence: TGTGCCAGCAGCTTTAGCGGGAGCGGCTCCTACGAGCAGTACTTC. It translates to CASSFSGSGSYEQYF.